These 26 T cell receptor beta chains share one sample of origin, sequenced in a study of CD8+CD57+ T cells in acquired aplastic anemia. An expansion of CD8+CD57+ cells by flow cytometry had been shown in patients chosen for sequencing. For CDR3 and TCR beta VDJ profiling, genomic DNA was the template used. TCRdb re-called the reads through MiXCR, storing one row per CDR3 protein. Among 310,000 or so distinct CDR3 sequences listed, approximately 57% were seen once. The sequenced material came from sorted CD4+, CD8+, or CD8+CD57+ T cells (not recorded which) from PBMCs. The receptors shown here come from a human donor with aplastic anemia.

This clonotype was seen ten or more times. CDR3 in amino acids: CATRTLTGGDTQYF. The CDR3, as DNA: TGTGCCACCCGAACGCTCACGGGGGGCGATACGCAGTATTTT. The rearrangement joins TRBV6-5 to TRBJ2-3; maybe TRBD2 (7 bases). Germline values: CDR1 MNHEY, CDR2 SVGAGI. The CDR3 loop spans 14 amino acids. V gave up 10 bases and J gave up 6 bases, with 20 bases separating them.

CDR3 residues: CASGLGLALTGELFF. The CDR3 region has the DNA TGTGCTAGTGGTTTGGGGCTAGCGTTGACCGGGGAGCTGTTTTTT. The chain is built from TRBV12-5 and TRBJ2-2, with D perhaps TRBD2 (6 bases). The CDR3 extends over 15 amino acids. Germline V gene lookup returns CDR1 LGHNT and CDR2 FRNRAP. The V end lost 1 base, the J end lost 5 bases, and 11 bases lay between the germline ends.

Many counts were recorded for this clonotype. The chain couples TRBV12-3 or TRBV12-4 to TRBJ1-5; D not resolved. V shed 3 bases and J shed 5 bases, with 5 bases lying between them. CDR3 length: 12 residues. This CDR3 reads CASSFRDQPQHF. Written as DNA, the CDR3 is TGTGCCAGCAGTTTCCGGGATCAGCCCCAGCATTTT.

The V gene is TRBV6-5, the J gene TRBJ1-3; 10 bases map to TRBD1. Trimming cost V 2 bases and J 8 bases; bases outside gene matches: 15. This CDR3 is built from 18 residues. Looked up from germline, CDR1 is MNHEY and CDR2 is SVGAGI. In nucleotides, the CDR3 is TGTGCCAGCAGTTACGCGAGGACAGGGGGTAACTATGGCTACACCATATATTTT. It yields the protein CASSYARTGGNYGYTIYF.

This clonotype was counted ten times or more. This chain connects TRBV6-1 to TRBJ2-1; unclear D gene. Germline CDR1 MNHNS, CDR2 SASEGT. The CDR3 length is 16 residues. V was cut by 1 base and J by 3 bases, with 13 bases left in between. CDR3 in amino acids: CASSEVPGGYYNEQFF. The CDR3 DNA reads TGTGCCAGCAGTGAAGTTCCAGGTGGATACTACAATGAGCAGTTCTTC.

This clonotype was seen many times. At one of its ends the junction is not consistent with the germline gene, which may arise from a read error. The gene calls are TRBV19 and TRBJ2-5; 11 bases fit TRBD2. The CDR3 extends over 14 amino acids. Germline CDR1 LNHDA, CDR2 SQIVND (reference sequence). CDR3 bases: TGTGCAAGTAAGGTAGCGGGGGGGCTAGAGACCCAGTACTTC. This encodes CASKVAGGLETQYF.

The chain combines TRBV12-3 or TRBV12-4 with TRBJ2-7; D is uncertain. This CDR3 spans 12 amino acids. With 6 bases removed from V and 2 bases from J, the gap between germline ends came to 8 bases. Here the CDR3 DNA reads TGTGCCAGCAGCAGTACCCCCTACGAGCAGTACTTC. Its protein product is CASSSTPYEQYF.

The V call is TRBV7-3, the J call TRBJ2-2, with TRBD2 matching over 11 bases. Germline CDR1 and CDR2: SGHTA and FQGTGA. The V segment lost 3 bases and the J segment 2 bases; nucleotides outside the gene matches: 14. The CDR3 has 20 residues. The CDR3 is CASSFWGYHSGGANTGELFF. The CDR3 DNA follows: TGTGCCAGCAGCTTTTGGGGATATCATAGCGGGGGGGCAAACACCGGGGAGCTGTTTTTT.

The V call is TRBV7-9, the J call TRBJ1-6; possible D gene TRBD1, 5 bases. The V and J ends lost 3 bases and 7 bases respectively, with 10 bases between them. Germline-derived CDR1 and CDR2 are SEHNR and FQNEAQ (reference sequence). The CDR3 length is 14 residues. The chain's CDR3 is CASSFSQGNSPLHF. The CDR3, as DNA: TGTGCCAGCAGCTTCTCCCAGGGAAATTCACCCCTCCACTTT. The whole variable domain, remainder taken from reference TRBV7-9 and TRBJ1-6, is DTGVSQNPRHKITKRGQNVTFRCDPISEHNRLYWYRQTLGQGPEFLTYFQNEAQLEKSRLLSDRFSAERPKGSFSTLEIQRTEQGDSAMYLCASSFSQGNSPLHFGNGTRLTVT.

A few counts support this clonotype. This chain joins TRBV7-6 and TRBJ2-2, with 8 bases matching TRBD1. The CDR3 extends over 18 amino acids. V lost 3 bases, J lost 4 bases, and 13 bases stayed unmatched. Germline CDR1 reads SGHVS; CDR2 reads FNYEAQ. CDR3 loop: CASSFGAGGVVGTGELFF. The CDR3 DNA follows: TGTGCCAGCAGCTTTGGGGCAGGGGGCGTCGTTGGCACCGGGGAGCTGTTTTTT.

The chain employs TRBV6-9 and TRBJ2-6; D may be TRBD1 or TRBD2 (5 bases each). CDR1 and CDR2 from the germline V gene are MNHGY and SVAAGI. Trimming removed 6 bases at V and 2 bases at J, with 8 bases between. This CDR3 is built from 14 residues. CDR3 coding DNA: TGTGCCAGCAGCGGGGCAGCTGGGGCCAACGTCCTGACTTTC. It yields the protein CASSGAAGANVLTF.

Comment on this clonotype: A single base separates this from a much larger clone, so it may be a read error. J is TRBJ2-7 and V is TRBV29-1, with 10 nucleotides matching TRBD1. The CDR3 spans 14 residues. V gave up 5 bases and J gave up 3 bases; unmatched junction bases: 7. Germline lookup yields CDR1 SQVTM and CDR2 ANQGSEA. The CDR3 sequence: CSVNGQGVNYEQYF. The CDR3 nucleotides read TGCAGCGTTAACGGACAGGGGGTAAACTACGAGCAGTACTTC.

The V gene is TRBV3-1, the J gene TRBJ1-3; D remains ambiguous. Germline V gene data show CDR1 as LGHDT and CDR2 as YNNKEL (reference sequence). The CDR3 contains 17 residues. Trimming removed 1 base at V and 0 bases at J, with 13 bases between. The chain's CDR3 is CASSQVLVRSSGNTIYF. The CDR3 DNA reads TGTGCCAGCAGCCAAGTGCTAGTCCGGAGCTCTGGAAACACCATATATTTT. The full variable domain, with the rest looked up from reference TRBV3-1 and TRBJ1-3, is DTAVSQTPKYLVTQMGNDKSIKCEQNLGHDTMYWYKQDSKKFLKIMFSYNNKELIINETVPNRFSPKSPDKAHLNLHINSLELGDSAVYFCASSQVLVRSSGNTIYFGEGSWLTVV.

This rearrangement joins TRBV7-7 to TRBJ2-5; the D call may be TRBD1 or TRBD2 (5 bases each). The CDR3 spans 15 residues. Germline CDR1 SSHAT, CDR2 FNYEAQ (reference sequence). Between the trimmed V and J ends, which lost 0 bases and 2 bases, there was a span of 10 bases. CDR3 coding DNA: TGTGCCAGCAGCTTAGCGAGGGGATTACAAGAGACCCAGTACTTC. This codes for CASSLARGLQETQYF.

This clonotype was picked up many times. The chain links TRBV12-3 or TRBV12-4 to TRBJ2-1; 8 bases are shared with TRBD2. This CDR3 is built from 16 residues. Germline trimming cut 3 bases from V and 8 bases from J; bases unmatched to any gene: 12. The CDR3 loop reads CASSFLIGLASDEQFF. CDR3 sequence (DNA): TGTGCCAGCAGTTTTTTGATAGGACTAGCTTCGGATGAGCAGTTCTTC.

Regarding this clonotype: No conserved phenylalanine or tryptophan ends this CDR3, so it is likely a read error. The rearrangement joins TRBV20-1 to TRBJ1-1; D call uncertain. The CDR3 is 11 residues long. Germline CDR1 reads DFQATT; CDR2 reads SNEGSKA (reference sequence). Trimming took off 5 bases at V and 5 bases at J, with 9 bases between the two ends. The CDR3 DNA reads TGCAGTGCTCCTGGGGAGACTGAAGCTTTCCTT. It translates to CSAPGETEAFL.

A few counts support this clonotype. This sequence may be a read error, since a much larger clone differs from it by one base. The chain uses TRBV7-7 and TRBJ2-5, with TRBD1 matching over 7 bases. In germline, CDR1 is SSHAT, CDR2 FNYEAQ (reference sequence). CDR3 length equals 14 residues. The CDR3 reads CAGSAGGLKETQYF. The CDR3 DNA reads TGTGCCGGCAGCGCAGGGGGTCTTAAAGAGACCCAGTACTTC.

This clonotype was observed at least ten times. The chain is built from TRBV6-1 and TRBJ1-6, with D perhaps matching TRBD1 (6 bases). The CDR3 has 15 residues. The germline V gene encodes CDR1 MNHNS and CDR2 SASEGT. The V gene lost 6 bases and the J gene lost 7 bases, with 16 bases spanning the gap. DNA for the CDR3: TGTGCCAGCAGCCAAGACAGGCGAAGAAATTCACCCCTCCACTTT. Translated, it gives CASSQDRRRNSPLHF.

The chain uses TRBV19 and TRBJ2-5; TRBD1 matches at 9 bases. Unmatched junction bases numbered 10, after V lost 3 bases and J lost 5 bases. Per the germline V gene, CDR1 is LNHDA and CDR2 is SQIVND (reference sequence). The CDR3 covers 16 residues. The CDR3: CASSMGQGAYGETQYF. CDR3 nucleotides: TGTGCCAGTAGTATGGGACAGGGCGCGTACGGGGAGACCCAGTACTTC.

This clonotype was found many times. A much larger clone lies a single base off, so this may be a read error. The CDR3 bases are TGTGCCAGCAGCTTAAGGAGGACAGGGGTCAAGACCCAGTACTTC. Protein product: CASSLRRTGVKTQYF. V is TRBV7-8 and J is TRBJ2-5; 9 positions match TRBD1. The CDR3 is made up of 15 amino acids. CDR1 is SGHVS, CDR2 FQNEAQ, per germline. Trimming at V came to 2 bases and at J to 6 bases, leaving 7 bases not matched to a gene.

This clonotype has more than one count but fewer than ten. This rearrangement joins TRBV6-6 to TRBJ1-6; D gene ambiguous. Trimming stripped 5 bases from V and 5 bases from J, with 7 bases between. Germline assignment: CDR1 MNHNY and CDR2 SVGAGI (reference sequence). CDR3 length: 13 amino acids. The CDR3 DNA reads TGTGCCAGCAGTGTAACGGATAATTCACCCCTCCACTTT. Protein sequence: CASSVTDNSPLHF.

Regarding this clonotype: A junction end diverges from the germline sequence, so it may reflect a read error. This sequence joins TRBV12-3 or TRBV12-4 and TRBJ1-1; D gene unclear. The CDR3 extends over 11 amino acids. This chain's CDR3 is CASIWAPPLVF. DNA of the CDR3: TGTGCCAGCATTTGGGCCCCCCCTTTGGTCTTT.

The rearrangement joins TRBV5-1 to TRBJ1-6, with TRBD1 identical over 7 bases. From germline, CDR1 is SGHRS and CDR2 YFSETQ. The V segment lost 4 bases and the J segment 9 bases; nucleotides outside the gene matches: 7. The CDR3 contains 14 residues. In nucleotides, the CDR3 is TGCGCCAGCAGCGAGGGGACAGACGGTTCACCCCTCCACTTT. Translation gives CASSEGTDGSPLHF.

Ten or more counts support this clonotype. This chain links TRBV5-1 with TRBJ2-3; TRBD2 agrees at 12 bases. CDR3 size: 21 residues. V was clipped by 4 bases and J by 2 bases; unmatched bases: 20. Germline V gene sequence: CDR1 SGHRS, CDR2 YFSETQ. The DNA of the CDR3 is TGCGCCAGCAGCATATCTAGCGGGGGGGCCGATCTGCCGAGGGCCACAGATACGCAGTATTTT. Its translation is CASSISSGGADLPRATDTQYF.

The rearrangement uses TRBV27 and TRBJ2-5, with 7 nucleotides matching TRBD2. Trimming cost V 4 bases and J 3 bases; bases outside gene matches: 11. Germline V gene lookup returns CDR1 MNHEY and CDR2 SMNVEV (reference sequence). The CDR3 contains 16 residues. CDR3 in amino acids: CASSSSAGRTKETQYF. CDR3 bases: TGTGCCAGCAGTTCGTCTGCCGGGAGGACCAAAGAGACCCAGTACTTC.

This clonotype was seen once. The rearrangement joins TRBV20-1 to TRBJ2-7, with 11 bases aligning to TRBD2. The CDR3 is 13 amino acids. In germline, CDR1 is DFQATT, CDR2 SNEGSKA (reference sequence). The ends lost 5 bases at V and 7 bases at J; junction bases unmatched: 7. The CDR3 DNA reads TGCAGTGCTCCCTTAGCGGGGGGGCGAGAGCAGTACTTC. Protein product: CSAPLAGGREQYF.